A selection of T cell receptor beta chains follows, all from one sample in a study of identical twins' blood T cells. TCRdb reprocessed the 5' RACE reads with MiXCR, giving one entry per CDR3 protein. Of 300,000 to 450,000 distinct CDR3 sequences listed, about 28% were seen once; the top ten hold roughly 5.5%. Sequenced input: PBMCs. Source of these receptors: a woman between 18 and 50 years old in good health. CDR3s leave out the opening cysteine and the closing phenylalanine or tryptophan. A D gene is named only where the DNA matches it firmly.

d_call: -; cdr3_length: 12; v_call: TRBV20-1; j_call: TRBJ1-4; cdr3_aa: SARDQGTNEKLF
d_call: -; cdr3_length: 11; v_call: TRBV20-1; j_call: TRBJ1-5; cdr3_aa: SAIGGGNQPQH
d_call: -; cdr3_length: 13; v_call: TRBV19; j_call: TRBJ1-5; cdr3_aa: ASTLGRGNNQPQH
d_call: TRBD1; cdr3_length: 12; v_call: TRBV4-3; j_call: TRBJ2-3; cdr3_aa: ASSLYRGTDTQY
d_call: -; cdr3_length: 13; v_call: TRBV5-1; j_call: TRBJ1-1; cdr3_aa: ASSFLSQGNTEAF
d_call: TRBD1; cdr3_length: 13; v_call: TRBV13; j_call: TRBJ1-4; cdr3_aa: ASSLGVRGAGKLF
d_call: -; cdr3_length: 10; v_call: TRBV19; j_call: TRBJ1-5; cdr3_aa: AINLGDQPQH
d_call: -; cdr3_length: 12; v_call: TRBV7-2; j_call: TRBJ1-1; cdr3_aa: ASSRDIGNTEAF
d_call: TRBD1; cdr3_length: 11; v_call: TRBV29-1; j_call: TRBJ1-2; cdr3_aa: SAGDRVAYGYT
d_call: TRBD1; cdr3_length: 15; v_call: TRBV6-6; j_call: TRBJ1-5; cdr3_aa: ASSYSRQGPGNQPQH
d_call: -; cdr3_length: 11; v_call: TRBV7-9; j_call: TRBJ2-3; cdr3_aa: ASSRSGTDTQY
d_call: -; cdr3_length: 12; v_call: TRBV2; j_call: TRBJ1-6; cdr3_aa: ASRTPPSNSPLH
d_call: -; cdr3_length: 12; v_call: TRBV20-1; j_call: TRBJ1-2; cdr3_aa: SARDPQGLDGYT
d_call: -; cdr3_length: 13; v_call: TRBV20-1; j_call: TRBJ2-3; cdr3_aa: SAPDPRASPDTQY
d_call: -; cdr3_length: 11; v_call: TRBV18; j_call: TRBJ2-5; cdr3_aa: ASSPSREETQY
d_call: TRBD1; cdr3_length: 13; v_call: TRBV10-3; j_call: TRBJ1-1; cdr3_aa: AIGKRTGRDTEAF
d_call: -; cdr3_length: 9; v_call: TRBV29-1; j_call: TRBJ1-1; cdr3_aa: STLGNTEAF
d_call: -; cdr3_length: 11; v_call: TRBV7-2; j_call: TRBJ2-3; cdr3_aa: ASSSVMVDTQY
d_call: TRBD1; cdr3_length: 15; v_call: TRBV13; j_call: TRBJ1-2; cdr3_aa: ASSLGTGGAPSHGYT
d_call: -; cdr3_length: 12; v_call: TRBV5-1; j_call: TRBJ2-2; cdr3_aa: ASSLGPPPGELF
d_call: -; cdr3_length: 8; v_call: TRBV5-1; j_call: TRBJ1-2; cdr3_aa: ASIHVFYT
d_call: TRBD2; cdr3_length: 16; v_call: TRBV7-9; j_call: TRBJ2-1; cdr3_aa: SSSFSTPLAGTYNEQF
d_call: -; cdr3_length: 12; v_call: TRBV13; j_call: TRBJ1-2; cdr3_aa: ASSSHGFEGGYT
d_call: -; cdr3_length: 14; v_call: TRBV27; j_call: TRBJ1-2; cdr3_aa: ASSPGTSFGLRGYT
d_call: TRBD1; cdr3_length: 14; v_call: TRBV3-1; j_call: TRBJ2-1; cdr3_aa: ASSYWTGGSYNEQF
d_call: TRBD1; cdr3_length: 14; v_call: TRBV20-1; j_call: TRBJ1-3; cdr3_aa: SAADRDSGPGNTIY
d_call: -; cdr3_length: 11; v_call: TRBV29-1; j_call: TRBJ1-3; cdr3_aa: SVDGGRGNTIY
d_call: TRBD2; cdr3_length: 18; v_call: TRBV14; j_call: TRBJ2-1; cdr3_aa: ASSLLPSGRFFSSYNEQF
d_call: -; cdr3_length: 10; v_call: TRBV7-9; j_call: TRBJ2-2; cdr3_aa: ASSLTFEELF